This T cell receptor beta chain was retrieved from a study of early stage breast cancer tumors. Study summary: Average read coverage per sample was around 10-fold.

This clone was seen more than once but under ten times. Repertoires were generated with immunoSEQ multiplex PCR, while TCRdb's copy carries only in-frame clones and drops some. The top ten clones hold more than 5.5% of a sample with about 41,000 clones, about 78% of them seen once. The clonotype originates from a person in their fifties or sixties with breast cancer. The sequenced sample consisted of blood.

The CDR3 DNA reads as TGTGCCAGCAGCACCACAGGCTACGAGCAGTACTTC. Protein: CASSTTGYEQYF. V is TRBV6-1 and J is TRBJ2-7; possibly TRBD1 for D (5 bases). The germline V gene encodes CDR1 MNHNS and CDR2 SASEGT. CDR3 length: 12 amino acids. V shed 6 bases and J shed 3 bases, with 9 bases lying between them.